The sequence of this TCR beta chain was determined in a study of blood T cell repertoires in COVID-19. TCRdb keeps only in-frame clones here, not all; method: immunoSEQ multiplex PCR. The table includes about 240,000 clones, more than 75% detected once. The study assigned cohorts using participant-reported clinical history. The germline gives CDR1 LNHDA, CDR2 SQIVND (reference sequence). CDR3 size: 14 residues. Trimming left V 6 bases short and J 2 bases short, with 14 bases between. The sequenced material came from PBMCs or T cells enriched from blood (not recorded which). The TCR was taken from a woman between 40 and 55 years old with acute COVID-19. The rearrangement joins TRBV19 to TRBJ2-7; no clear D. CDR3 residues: CASSPRAGPYEQYF. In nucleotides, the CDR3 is TGTGCCAGTAGCCCTCGAGCAGGTCCCTACGAGCAGTACTTC. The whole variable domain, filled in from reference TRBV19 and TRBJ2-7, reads DGGITQSPKYLFRKEGQNVTLSCEQNLNHDAMYWYRQDPGQGLRLIYYSQIVNDFQKGDIAEGYSVSREKKESFPLTVTSAQKNPTAFYLCASSPRAGPYEQYFGPGTRLTVT.